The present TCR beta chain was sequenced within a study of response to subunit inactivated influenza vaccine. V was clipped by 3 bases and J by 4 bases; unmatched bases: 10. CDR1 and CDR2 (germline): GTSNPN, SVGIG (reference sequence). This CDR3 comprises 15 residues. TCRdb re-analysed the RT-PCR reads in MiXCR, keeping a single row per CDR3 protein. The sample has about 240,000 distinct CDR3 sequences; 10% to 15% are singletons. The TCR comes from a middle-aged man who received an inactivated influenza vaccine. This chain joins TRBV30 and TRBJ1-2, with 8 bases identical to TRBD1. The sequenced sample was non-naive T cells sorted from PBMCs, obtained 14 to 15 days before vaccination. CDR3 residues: CAWSLTLDRVYGYTF. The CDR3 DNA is TGTGCCTGGAGCCTCACCCTGGACAGGGTCTATGGCTACACCTTC.